Each of the 22 T cell receptor beta chains below was sequenced from the same sample in a study of T cells in localized non-small cell lung cancer. Assay: immunoSEQ multiplex PCR; the TCRdb copy retains only in-frame clones and omits some. In the table there are tens of thousands of clones, around 83% of which are singletons. The sequenced sample was PBMCs, obtained before any cancer treatment. The receptor set was obtained from a man between 40 and 70 years old with stage II lung adenocarcinoma.

V usage is TRBV15 and J usage is TRBJ1-4, with D possibly being TRBD1 (5 bases). The CDR3 consists of 15 residues. Germline CDR1 and CDR2: LNHNV and YYDKDF (reference sequence). Between the trimmed V and J ends, which lost 3 bases and 4 bases, there was a span of 12 bases. CDR3 region: CATSSDSGVNEKLFF. The CDR3 DNA follows: TGTGCCACCAGCAGTGATTCGGGGGTTAATGAAAAACTGTTTTTT.

This clone was seen just once. The chain uses TRBV6-1 and TRBJ2-5, with 7 bases lining up with TRBD1. CDR1 and CDR2 from the germline V gene are MNHNS and SASEGT. After removal of 4 bases from V and 1 base from J, the junction contained 15 bases not matched to a gene. This CDR3 comprises 18 residues. CDR3 DNA sequence: TGTGCCAGCAGTGGTGGGGCCGGTCTCGGGACAGTCCAAGAGACCCAGTACTTC. Translating gives CASSGGAGLGTVQETQYF.

This clone was found a few times. The chain is built from TRBV11-2 and TRBJ2-5; D possibly matches TRBD1 or TRBD2 (5 bases each). Germline V gene sequence: CDR1 SGHAT, CDR2 FQNNGV. V dropped 1 base and J dropped 0 bases, with 15 bases sitting between them. The length of the CDR3 is 17 residues. This chain's CDR3 is CASSLGGAGLYQETQYF. The CDR3 region has the DNA TGTGCCAGCAGCTTAGGTGGGGCAGGACTGTACCAAGAGACCCAGTACTTC.

This clone was counted only a few times. The chain employs TRBV9 and TRBJ2-7; 12 positions agree with TRBD2. This CDR3 has 13 residues. V trimming: 4 bases; J trimming: 9 bases; junction bases outside the gene matches: 5. Germline loops: CDR1 SGDLS, CDR2 YYNGEE. The CDR3 coding sequence is TGTGCCAGCAGCACCGGACTAGCGGGACTGCAGTACTTC. Translating it yields CASSTGLAGLQYF.

The chain links TRBV7-8 to TRBJ2-1, with D tentatively TRBD1 (5 bases). V dropped 5 bases and J dropped 2 bases, with 16 bases sitting between them. CDR1 and CDR2 from the germline V gene are SGHVS and FQNEAQ. The CDR3 has 16 residues. In DNA form, the CDR3 reads TGTGCCAGCAGCCAAGTTCGGACACTAACCTACAATGAGCAGTTCTTC. Its protein product is CASSQVRTLTYNEQFF.

The J gene is TRBJ1-5, the V gene TRBV7-9; no definite D call. CDR3 length: 12 amino acids. Trimming left V 3 bases short and J 5 bases short, with 5 bases between. Germline V CDR1 and CDR2: SEHNR, FQNEAQ (reference sequence). CDR3 bases: TGTGCCAGCAGCTTGTTGGATCAGCCCCAGCATTTT. Amino acid sequence: CASSLLDQPQHF.

This clone appeared once. The rearrangement links TRBV5-1 to TRBJ2-1, with TRBD2 matching 12 bases. V was clipped by 2 bases and J by 6 bases; unmatched bases: 3. The CDR3 contains 15 residues. Looked up from germline, CDR1 is SGHRS and CDR2 is YFSETQ. Here the CDR3 reads CASSFASGGANEQFF. As DNA, the CDR3 is TGCGCCAGCAGCTTCGCTAGCGGGGGGGCCAATGAGCAGTTCTTC.

This clone was counted a few times. This chain links TRBV6-6 with TRBJ1-1; D remains unclear. Germline lookup yields CDR1 MNHNY and CDR2 SVGAGI (reference sequence). The CDR3 is made up of 13 amino acids. Trimming stripped 4 bases from V and 0 bases from J, with 6 bases between. The CDR3 DNA reads TGTGCCAGCAGTTCGTCATTGAACACTGAAGCTTTCTTT. This codes for CASSSSLNTEAFF.

The chain couples TRBV11-2 to TRBJ2-1; no firm D call. V was cut by 2 bases and J by 3 bases, with 5 bases left in between. There are 13 residues in the CDR3. Looked up from germline, CDR1 is SGHAT and CDR2 is FQNNGV. In DNA form, the CDR3 reads TGTGCCAGCAGCTTAATCAGCTACAATGAGCAGTTCTTC. Amino acids: CASSLISYNEQFF.

This clone has just one count. CDR3 residues: CAIAQATNQPQHF. CDR3 in DNA: TGTGCCATCGCACAGGCAACCAATCAGCCCCAGCATTTT. The chain uses TRBV28 and TRBJ1-5, with D perhaps matching TRBD1 (5 bases). CDR3 size: 13 residues. Per germline, CDR1 MDHEN and CDR2 SYDVKM. Deletions cut 10 bases from V and 3 bases from J, with 13 bases between.

As DNA, the CDR3 is TGTGCCAGCAGCGCGCAGGGATTACAAACCTACGAGCAGTACTTC. This sequence encodes CASSAQGLQTYEQYF. This rearrangement joins TRBV5-6 to TRBJ2-7; D possibly corresponds to TRBD1 (5 bases). Germline V gene data show CDR1 as SGHDT and CDR2 as YYEEEE. Trimming removed 4 bases from V and 2 bases from J, with 16 bases in between. This CDR3 is 15 amino acids long.

The chain links TRBV19 to TRBJ2-5; 8 bases match TRBD2. From germline, CDR1 is LNHDA and CDR2 SQIVND (reference sequence). The CDR3 covers 15 residues. J gave up 5 bases and V 3 bases, and 8 bases lay outside the gene matches. CDR3 loop: CASSIVGGGDETQYF. CDR3 bases: TGTGCCAGTAGTATTGTCGGGGGGGGCGATGAGACCCAGTACTTC.

This sequence joins TRBV6-6 and TRBJ2-3; 11 positions agree with TRBD2. This CDR3 has 15 residues. Trimming removed 6 bases from V and 3 bases from J; junction bases left unmatched: 5. The V gene's germline CDR1 is MNHNY and CDR2 SVGAGI (reference sequence). The CDR3 DNA is TGTGCCAGCAGCTCTAGCGGGGGGAAGACAGATACGCAGTATTTT. It specifies CASSSSGGKTDTQYF.

The chain employs TRBV7-2 and TRBJ2-7; 11 bases agree with TRBD2. The CDR3 loop spans 15 amino acids. The V gene's germline CDR1 is SGHTA and CDR2 FQGNSA. V lost 3 bases to trimming and J lost 7 bases; unmatched junction nucleotides: 8. The CDR3 bases are TGTGCCAGCAGCTTGACTAGCGGGGCCTGGGAAGAGCAGTACTTC. Its translation is CASSLTSGAWEEQYF. The full variable domain, with the rest looked up from reference TRBV7-2 and TRBJ2-7, is GAGVSQSPSNKVTEKGKDVELRCDPISGHTALYWYRQSLGQGLEFLIYFQGNSAPDKSGLPSDRFSAERTGGSVSTLTIQRTQQEDSAVYLCASSLTSGAWEEQYFGPGTRLTVT.

V usage is TRBV6-1 and J usage is TRBJ1-1; a weak D match, TRBD1 (5 bases). Germline values: CDR1 MNHNS, CDR2 SASEGT. V was clipped by 2 bases and J by 0 bases, with 7 bases between them. The CDR3 is 14 residues long. CDR3 DNA sequence: TGTGCCAGCAGTGAACAGGGCATGAACACTGAAGCTTTCTTT. This codes for CASSEQGMNTEAFF.

In this sample, this clone is medium-sized. The chain couples TRBV5-6 to TRBJ1-1; D gene unclear. V was clipped by 1 base and J by 1 base, with 5 bases between them. The V gene's germline CDR1 is SGHDT and CDR2 YYEEEE. This CDR3 contains 13 residues. The CDR3 bases are TGTGCCAGCAGCTTGAGGCCGAACACTGAAGCTTTCTTT. Residues: CASSLRPNTEAFF.

The chain combines TRBV27 with TRBJ1-6; the match to TRBD1 covers 8 bases. The CDR3 has 15 residues. J was trimmed by 9 bases and V by 0 bases; bases with no gene match: 4. Germline assignment: CDR1 MNHEY and CDR2 SMNVEV (reference sequence). The CDR3 spells CASSLSGTGGSPLHF. CDR3 in DNA: TGTGCCAGCAGTTTATCCGGAACAGGGGGTTCACCCCTCCACTTT.

CDR3 sequence: CASSLVETQYF. Written as DNA, the CDR3 is TGTGCCAGCAGCTTAGTCGAGACCCAGTACTTC. V is TRBV11-2 and J is TRBJ2-5; D is uncertain. Looked up from germline, CDR1 is SGHAT and CDR2 is FQNNGV. V dropped 1 base and J dropped 5 bases, with 2 bases sitting between them. The CDR3 is 11 residues long.

The chain joins TRBV6-1 to TRBJ1-6; TRBD1 is a possible D gene (5 bases). Per the germline V gene, CDR1 is MNHNS and CDR2 is SASEGT. CDR3 length: 16 residues. Trimming shortened V by 1 base and J by 0 bases, and 7 bases separated the two germline ends. As DNA, the CDR3 is TGTGCCAGCAGTGAAGGGGGGAGCTCCTATAATTCACCCCTCCACTTT. It yields the protein CASSEGGSSYNSPLHF.

This chain connects TRBV5-8 to TRBJ1-1; TRBD1 agrees at 8 bases. The CDR3 is 16 amino acids. J was trimmed by 1 base and V by 6 bases; bases with no gene match: 11. Germline V gene sequence: CDR1 SGHTS, CDR2 YDEGEE. The CDR3 here is CASNPGQGHPNTEAFF. CDR3 nucleotides: TGTGCCAGCAACCCCGGACAGGGACATCCGAACACTGAAGCTTTCTTT.

The chain uses TRBV5-4 and TRBJ1-1; no clear D gene. Trimming removed 2 bases at V and 0 bases at J, with 8 bases between. This CDR3 has 14 residues. Germline loops: CDR1 SGHNT, CDR2 YYREEE (reference sequence). In DNA form, the CDR3 reads TGTGCCAGCAGCTTTAGAGAGTTGAACACTGAAGCTTTCTTT. It specifies CASSFRELNTEAFF.

The rearrangement joins TRBV11-1 to TRBJ1-2; no definite D call. The CDR3 sequence is 16 residues long. Germline V lookup: CDR1 SGHAT, CDR2 FQDESV (reference sequence). V lost 2 bases to trimming and J lost 1 base, with 14 bases between them. This CDR3 reads CASSLFVRLFNYGYTF. DNA for the CDR3: TGTGCCAGCAGCTTATTTGTACGGCTATTTAACTATGGCTACACCTTC.